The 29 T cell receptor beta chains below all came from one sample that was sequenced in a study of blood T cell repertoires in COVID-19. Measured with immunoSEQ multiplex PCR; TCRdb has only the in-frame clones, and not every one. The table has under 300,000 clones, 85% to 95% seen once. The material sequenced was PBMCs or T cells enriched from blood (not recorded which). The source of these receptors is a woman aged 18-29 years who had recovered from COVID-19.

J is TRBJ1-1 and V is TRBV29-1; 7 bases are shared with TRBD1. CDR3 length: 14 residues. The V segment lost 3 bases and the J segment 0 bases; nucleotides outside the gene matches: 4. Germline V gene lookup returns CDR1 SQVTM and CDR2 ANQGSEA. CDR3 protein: CSVEGGQMNTEAFF. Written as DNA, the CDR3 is TGCAGCGTTGAGGGGGGACAGATGAACACTGAAGCTTTCTTT.

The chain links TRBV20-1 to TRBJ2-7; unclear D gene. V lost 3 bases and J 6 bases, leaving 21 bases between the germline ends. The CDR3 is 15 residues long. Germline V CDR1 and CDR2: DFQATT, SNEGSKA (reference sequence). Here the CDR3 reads CSASPDKWVSGEQYF. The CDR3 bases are TGCAGTGCTAGTCCCGATAAGTGGGTATCGGGCGAGCAGTACTTC.

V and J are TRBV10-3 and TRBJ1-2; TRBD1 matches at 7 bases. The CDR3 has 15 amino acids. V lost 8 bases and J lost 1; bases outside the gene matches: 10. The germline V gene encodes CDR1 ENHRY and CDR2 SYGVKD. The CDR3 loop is CAIGTGQTINYGYTF. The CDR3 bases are TGTGCCATCGGGACGGGACAGACTATTAACTATGGCTACACCTTC.

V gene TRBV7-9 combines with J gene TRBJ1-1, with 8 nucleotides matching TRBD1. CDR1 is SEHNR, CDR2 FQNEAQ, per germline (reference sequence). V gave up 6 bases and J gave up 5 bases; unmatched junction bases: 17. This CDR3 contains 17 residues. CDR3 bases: TGTGCCAGCAGAAAAGATGGAGGACAGGGTCGGAATACTGAAGCTTTCTTT. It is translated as CASRKDGGQGRNTEAFF.

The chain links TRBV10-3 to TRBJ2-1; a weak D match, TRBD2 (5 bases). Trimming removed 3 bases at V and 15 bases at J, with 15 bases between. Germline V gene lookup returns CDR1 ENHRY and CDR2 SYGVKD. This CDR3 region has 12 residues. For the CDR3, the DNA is TGTGCCATCAGTGACCAGACGAGGGCACGGTTCTTC. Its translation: CAISDQTRARFF.

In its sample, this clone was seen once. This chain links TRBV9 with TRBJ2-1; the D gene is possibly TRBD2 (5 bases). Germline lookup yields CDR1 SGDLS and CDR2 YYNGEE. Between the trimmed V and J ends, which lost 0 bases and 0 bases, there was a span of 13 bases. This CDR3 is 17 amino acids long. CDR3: CASSVELDPSSYNEQFF. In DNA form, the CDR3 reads TGTGCCAGCAGCGTAGAACTAGACCCGAGCTCCTACAATGAGCAGTTCTTC.

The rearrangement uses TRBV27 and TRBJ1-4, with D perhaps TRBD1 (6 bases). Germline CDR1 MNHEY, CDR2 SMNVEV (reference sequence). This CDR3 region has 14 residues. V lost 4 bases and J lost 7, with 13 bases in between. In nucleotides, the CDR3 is TGTGCCAGCAGTTCCTCGGGGGGCATTGAAAAACTGTTTTTT. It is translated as CASSSSGGIEKLFF. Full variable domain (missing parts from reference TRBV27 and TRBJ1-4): EAQVTQNPRYLITVTGKKLTVTCSQNMNHEYMSWYRQDPGLGLRQIYYSMNVEVTDKGDVPEGYKVSRKEKRNFPLILESPSPNQTSLYFCASSSSGGIEKLFFGSGTQLSVL.

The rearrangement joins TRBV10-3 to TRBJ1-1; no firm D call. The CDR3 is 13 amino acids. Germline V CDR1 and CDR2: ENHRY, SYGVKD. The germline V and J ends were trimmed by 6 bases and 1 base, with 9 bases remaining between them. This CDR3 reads CAIRGNPNTEAFF. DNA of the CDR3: TGTGCCATCAGGGGCAATCCGAACACTGAAGCTTTCTTT.

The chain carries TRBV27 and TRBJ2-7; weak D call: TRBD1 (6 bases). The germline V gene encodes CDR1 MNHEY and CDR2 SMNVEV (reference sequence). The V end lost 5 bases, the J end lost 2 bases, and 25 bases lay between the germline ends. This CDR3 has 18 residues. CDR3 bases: TGTGCCAGCAGTCCCCAACACCAATTACAGGGAGTCACCTACGAGCAGTACTTC. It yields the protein CASSPQHQLQGVTYEQYF.

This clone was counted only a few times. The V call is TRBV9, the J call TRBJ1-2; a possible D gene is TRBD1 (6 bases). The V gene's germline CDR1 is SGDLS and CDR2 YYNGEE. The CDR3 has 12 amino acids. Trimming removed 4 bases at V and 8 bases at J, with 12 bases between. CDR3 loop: CASSLTGLGYTF. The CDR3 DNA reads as TGTGCCAGCAGCCTCACAGGGTTAGGCTACACCTTC.

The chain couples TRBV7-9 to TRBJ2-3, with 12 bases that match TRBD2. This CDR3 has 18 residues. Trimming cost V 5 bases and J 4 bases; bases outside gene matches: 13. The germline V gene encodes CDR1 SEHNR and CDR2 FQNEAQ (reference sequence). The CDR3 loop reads CASSAPLAGGPGPDTQYF. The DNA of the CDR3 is TGTGCCAGCAGCGCCCCCCTAGCGGGAGGGCCGGGGCCAGATACGCAGTATTTT.

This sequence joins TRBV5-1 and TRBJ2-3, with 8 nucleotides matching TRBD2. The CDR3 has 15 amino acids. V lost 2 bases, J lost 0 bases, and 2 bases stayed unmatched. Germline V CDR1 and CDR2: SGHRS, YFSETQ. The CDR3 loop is CASSFSSGSTDTQYF. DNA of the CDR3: TGCGCCAGCAGCTTCTCTAGCGGGAGCACAGATACGCAGTATTTT. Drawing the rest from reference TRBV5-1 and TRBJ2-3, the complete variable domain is KAGVTQTPRYLIKTRGQQVTLSCSPISGHRSVSWYQQTPGQGLQFLFEYFSETQRNKGNFPGRFSGRQFSNSRSEMNVSTLELGDSALYLCASSFSSGSTDTQYFGPGTRLTVL.

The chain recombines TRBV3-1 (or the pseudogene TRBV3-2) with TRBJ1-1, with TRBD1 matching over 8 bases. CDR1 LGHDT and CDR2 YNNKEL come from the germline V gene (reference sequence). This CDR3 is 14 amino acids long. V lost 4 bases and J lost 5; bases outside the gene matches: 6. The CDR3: CASSPTGARTEAFF. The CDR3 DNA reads TGTGCCAGCAGCCCGACAGGGGCCCGGACTGAAGCTTTCTTT.

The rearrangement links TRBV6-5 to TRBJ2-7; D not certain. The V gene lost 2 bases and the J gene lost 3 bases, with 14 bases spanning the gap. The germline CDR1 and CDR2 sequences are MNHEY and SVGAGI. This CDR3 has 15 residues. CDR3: CASSYRNRYHYEQYF. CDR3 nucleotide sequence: TGTGCCAGCAGTTACCGGAACAGATACCACTACGAGCAGTACTTC.

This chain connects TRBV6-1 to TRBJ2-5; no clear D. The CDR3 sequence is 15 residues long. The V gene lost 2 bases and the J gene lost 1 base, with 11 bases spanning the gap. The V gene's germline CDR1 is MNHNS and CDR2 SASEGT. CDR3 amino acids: CASSETGSVQETQYF. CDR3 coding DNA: TGTGCCAGCAGTGAAACCGGGTCAGTCCAAGAGACCCAGTACTTC.

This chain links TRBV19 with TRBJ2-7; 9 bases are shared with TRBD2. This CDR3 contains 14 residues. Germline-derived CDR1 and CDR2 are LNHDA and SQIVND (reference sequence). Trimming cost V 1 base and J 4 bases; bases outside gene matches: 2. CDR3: CASSIVAGAYEQYF. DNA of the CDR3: TGTGCCAGTAGTATAGTAGCGGGAGCATACGAGCAGTACTTC.

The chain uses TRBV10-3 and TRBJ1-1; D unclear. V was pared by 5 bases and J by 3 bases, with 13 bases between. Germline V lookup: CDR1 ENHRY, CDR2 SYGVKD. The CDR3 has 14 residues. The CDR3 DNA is TGTGCCATCAGTCGATCCGGCGGTGACACTGAAGCTTTCTTT. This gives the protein CAISRSGGDTEAFF.

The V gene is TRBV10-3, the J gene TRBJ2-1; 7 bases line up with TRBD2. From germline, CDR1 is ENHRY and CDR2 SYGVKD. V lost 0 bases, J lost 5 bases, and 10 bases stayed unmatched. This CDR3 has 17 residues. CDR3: CAISESMGMSGNNEQFF. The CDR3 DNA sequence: TGTGCCATCAGTGAGTCGATGGGGATGAGCGGGAACAATGAGCAGTTCTTC.

CDR3 DNA: TGCAGCGTTGATCCAGGGGTCTACGAGCAGTACTTC. This codes for CSVDPGVYEQYF. The chain carries TRBV29-1 and TRBJ2-7; perhaps TRBD1 as D (6 bases). Germline V lookup: CDR1 SQVTM, CDR2 ANQGSEA. The CDR3 is 12 amino acids. The V end lost 3 bases, the J end lost 3 bases, and 9 bases lay between the germline ends.

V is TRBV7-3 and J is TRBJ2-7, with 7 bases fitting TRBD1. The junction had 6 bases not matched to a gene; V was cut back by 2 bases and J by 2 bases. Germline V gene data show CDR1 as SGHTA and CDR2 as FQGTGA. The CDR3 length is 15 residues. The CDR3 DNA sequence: TGTGCCAGCAGCTTAGACAGGGTAAGGACCTACGAGCAGTACTTC. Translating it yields CASSLDRVRTYEQYF.

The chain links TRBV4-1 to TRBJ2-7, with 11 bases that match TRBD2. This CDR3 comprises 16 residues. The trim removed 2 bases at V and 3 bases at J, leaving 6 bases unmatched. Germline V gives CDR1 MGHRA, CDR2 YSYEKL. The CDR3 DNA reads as TGCGCCAGCAGCCAACTCGGACTAGCGGGCTTCTACGAGCAGTACTTC. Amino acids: CASSQLGLAGFYEQYF.

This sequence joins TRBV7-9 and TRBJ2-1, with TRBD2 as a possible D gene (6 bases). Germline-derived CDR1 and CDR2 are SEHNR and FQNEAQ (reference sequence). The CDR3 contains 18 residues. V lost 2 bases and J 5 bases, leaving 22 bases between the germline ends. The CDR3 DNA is TGTGCCAGCAGCTTATCTCAGTTCCGGGGGAGGTGGCACAATGAGCAGTTCTTC. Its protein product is CASSLSQFRGRWHNEQFF.

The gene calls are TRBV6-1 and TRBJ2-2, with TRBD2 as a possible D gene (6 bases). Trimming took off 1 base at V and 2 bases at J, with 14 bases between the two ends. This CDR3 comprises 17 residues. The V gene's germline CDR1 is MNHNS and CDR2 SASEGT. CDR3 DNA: TGTGCCAGCAGTGAAGTTGGGGGGACCTATAACACCGGGGAGCTGTTTTTT. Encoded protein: CASSEVGGTYNTGELFF.

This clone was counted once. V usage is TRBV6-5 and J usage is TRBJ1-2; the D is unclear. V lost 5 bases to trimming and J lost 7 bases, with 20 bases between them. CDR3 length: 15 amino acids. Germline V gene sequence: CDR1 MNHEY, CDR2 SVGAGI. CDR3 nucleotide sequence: TGTGCCAGCAGTCGTCTCTTAAACCCTCCGGGTGGCTACACCTTC. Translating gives CASSRLLNPPGGYTF.

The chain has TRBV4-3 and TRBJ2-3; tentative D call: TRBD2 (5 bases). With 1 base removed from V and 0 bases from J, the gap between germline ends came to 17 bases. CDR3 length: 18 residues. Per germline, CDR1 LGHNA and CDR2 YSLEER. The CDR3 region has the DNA TGCGCCAGCAGCCAAGGGGCAGGAGGTTTCCTTAGCACAGATACGCAGTATTTT. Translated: CASSQGAGGFLSTDTQYF.

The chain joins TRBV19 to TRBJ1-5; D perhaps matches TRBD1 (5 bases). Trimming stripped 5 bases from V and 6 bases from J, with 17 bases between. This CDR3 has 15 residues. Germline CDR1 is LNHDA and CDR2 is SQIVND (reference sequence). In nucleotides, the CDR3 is TGTGCCAGTAGTGGCCAGGCAGGGAAAGGTCAGCCCCAGCATTTT. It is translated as CASSGQAGKGQPQHF.

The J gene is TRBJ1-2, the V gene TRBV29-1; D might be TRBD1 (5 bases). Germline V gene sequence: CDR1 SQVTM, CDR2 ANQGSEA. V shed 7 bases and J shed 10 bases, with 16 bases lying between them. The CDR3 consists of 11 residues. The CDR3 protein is CSAEGDLHYTF. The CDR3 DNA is TGCAGCGCCGAAGGGGACTTACACTACACCTTC.

This CDR3 is CASSPSSPNSNQPQHF. The CDR3 DNA follows: TGTGCCAGCTCACCAAGTTCCCCTAATAGCAATCAGCCCCAGCATTTT. The chain recombines TRBV18 with TRBJ1-5; D is undetermined. This CDR3 has 16 residues. Germline loops: CDR1 KGHSH, CDR2 LQKENI. V gave up 2 bases and J gave up 0 bases, with 11 bases separating them.

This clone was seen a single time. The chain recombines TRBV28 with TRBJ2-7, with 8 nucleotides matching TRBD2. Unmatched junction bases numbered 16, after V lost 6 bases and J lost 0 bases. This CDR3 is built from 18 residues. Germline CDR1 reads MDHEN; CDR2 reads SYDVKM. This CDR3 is CASSRQRLAPRGSYEQYF. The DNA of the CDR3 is TGTGCCAGCAGCCGACAGCGACTAGCGCCTAGGGGCTCCTACGAGCAGTACTTC.